This T cell receptor beta chain was found in a study of chemoradiotherapy in HPV16-positive cancers. Overall study context: A couple of HPV16-positive patients' cells yielded candidate HPV-specific clones and common motifs.

For this clone: The antigen remains undetermined.

Regarding the study as a whole: Only two HPV16-positive patients supplied the functional HPV-specificity definition. For HPV16-positive patients, expanding HPV-responsive T cells associated with longer recurrence-free survival. Candidate HPV-specific clones and E7-related TCR motifs grew in tumor during treatment.

The V and J ends lost 2 bases and 4 bases respectively, with 11 bases between them. The CDR3 length is 14 residues. Germline-derived CDR1 and CDR2 are SNHLY and FYNNEI. Some clones are missing from TCRdb's copy, which holds only in-frame ones; the method was immunoSEQ multiplex PCR. The sample lists some 34,000 clones; approximately 86% were seen once. The sequence derives from a human donor with HPV-associated anogenital cancer. The chain employs TRBV2 and TRBJ1-2; no clear D. This sample comprised blood, obtained from a patient who underwent chemoradiotherapy. The CDR3 spells CASSESTVFYGYTF. The DNA of the CDR3 is TGTGCCAGCAGTGAAAGTACAGTATTCTATGGCTACACCTTC. Based on the CDR3 plus reference TRBV2 and TRBJ1-2, the full variable domain is EPEVTQTPSHQVTQMGQEVILRCVPISNHLYFYWYRQILGQKVEFLVSFYNNEISEKSEIFDDQFSVERPDGSNFTLKIRSTKLEDSAMYFCASSESTVFYGYTFGSGTRLTVV.